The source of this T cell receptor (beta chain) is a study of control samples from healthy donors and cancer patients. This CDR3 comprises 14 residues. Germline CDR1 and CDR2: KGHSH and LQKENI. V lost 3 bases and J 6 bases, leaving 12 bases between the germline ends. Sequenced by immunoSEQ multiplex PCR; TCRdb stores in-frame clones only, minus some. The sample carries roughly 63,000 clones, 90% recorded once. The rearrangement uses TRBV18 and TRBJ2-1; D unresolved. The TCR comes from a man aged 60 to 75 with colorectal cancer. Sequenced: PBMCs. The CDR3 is CASSPDGLFNEQFF. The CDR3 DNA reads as TGTGCCAGCTCACCGGACGGGCTTTTCAATGAGCAGTTCTTC. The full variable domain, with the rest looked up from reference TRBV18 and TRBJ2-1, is NAGVMQNPRHLVRRRGQEARLRCSPMKGHSHVYWYRQLPEEGLKFMVYLQKENIIDESGMPKERFSAEFPKEGPSILRIQQVVRGDSAAYFCASSPDGLFNEQFFGPGTRLTVL.